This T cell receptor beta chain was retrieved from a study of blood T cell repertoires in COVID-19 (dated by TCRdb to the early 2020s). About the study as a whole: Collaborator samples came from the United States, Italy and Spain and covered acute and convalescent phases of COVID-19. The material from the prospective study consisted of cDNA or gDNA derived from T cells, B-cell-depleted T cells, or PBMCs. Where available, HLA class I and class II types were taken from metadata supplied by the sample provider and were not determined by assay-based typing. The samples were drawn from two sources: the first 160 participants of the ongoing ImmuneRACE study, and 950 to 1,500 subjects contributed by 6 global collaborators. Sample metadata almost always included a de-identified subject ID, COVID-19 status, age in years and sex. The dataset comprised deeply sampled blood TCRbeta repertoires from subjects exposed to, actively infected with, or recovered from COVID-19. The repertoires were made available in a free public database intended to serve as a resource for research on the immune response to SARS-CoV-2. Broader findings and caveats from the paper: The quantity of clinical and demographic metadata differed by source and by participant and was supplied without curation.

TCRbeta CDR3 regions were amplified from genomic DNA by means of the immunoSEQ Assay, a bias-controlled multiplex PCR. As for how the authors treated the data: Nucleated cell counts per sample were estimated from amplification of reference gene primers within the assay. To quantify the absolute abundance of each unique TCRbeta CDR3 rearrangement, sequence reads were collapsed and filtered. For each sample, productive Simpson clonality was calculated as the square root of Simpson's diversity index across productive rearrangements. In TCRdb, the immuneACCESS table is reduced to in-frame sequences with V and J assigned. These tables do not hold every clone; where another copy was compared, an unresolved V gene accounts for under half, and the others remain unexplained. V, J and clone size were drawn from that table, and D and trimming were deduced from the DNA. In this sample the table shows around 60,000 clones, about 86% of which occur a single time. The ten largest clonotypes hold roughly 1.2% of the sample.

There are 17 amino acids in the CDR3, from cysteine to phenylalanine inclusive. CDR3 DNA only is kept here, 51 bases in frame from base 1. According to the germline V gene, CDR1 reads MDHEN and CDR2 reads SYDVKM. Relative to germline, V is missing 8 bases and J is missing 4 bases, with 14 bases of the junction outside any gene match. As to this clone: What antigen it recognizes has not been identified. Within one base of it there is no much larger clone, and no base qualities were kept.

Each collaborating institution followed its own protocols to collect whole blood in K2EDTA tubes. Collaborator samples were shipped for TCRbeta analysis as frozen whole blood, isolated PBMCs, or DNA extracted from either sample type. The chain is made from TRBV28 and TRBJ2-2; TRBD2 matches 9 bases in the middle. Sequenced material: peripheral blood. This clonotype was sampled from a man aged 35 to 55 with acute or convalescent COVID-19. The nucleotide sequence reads TGTGCCAGCCGAATTGGAAGCGGGGGGTCGGGCACCGGGGAGCTGTTTTTT. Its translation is CASRIGSGGSGTGELFF.